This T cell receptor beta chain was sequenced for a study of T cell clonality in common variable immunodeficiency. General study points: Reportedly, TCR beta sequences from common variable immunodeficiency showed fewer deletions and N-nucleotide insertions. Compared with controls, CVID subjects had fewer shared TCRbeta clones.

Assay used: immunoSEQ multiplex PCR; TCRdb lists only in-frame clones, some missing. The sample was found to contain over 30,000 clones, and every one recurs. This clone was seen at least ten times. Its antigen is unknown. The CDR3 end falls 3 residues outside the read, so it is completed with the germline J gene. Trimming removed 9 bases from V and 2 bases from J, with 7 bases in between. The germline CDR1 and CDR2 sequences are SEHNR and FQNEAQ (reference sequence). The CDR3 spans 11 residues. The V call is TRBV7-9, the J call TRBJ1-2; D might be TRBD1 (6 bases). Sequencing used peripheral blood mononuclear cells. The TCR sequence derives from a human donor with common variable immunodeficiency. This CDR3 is CASQGNYGYTF. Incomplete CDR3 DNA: TGTGCCAGTCAGGGGAACTATGGC.